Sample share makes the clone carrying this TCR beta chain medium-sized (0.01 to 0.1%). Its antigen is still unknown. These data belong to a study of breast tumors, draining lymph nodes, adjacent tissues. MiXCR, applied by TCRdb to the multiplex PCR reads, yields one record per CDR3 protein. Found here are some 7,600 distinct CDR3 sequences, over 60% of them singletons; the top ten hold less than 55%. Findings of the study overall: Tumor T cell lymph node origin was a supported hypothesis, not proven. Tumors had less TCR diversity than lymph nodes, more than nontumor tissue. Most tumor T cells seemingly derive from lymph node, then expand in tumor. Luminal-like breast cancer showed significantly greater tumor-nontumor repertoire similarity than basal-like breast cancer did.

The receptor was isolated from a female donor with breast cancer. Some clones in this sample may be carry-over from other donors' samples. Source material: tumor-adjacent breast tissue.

The chain's CDR3 is CASSATGQGNQPQHF. The CDR3 DNA sequence: TGCGCCAGCAGCGCTACGGGACAGGGTAATCAGCCCCAGCATTTT. V and J are TRBV5-1 and TRBJ1-5; 9 bases agree with TRBD1. The CDR3 is 15 amino acids. V lost 4 bases and J lost 4; bases outside the gene matches: 6. Germline V gives CDR1 SGHRS, CDR2 YFSETQ.